Following are 28 T cell receptor beta chains from one sample sequenced in a study of cytomegalovirus exposure and HLA in healthy donors. This PCR relied on a set of 60 Vbeta primers and 13 Jbeta primers. Measured with immunoSEQ multiplex PCR; TCRdb has only the in-frame clones, and not every one. This table has 95,000 to 150,000 clones, over 50% appearing once. Sample: PBMCs. All receptors derive from a woman aged 40 to 49 in good health and CMV-seropositive.

The chain carries TRBV9 and TRBJ2-5, with 9 bases aligning to TRBD2. J was trimmed by 5 bases and V by 4 bases; bases with no gene match: 3. In germline, CDR1 is SGDLS, CDR2 YYNGEE. There are 13 residues in the CDR3. CDR3 loop: CASSLAGWETQYF. The CDR3 nucleotides are TGTGCCAGCAGCCTAGCGGGATGGGAGACCCAGTACTTC.

The chain employs TRBV5-1 and TRBJ2-7; D is perhaps TRBD1 (5 bases). The V and J ends lost 4 bases and 2 bases respectively, with 13 bases between them. CDR1 and CDR2 (germline): SGHRS, YFSETQ. The CDR3 is 14 amino acids. CDR3 nucleotide sequence: TGCGCCAGCAGCCAACCTGACAGTACCTACGAGCAGTACTTC. This gives the protein CASSQPDSTYEQYF. Supplemented by reference TRBV5-1 and TRBJ2-7, the full variable domain reads KAGVTQTPRYLIKTRGQQVTLSCSPISGHRSVSWYQQTPGQGLQFLFEYFSETQRNKGNFPGRFSGRQFSNSRSEMNVSTLELGDSALYLCASSQPDSTYEQYFGPGTRLTVT.

This chain uses TRBV28 with TRBJ2-7, with TRBD2 as a possible D gene (6 bases). The germline V gene encodes CDR1 MDHEN and CDR2 SYDVKM. The CDR3 is 14 amino acids. V was cut by 2 bases and J by 4 bases, with 12 bases left in between. CDR3 DNA: TGTGCCAGCAGTTTAGGCGGGACTGGATACGAGCAGTACTTC. This codes for CASSLGGTGYEQYF.

This clone was seen once. The V gene is TRBV18, the J gene TRBJ1-2; 8 bases are a match to TRBD1. Germline V lookup: CDR1 KGHSH, CDR2 LQKENI. The CDR3 is 16 residues long. J lost 4 bases, V lost 1 base, and 8 bases had no gene match. The CDR3 loop reads CASSPREGQDSYGYTF. Here the CDR3 DNA reads TGTGCCAGCTCACCACGGGAGGGACAGGACTCCTATGGCTACACCTTC.

Only a few counts were recorded for this clone. The V gene is TRBV30, the J gene TRBJ1-3; D not certain. This CDR3 is 14 amino acids long. The germline CDR1 and CDR2 sequences are GTSNPN and SVGIG (reference sequence). V was clipped by 3 bases and J by 0 bases, with 9 bases between them. The chain's CDR3 is CAWRPRDSGNTIYF. CDR3 coding DNA: TGTGCCTGGAGACCTAGAGACTCTGGAAACACCATATATTTT. The whole variable domain, filled in from reference TRBV30 and TRBJ1-3, reads SQTIHQWPATLVQPVGSPLSLECTVEGTSNPNLYWYRQAAGRGLQLLFYSVGIGQISSEVPQNLSASRPQDRQFILSSKKLLLSDSGFYLCAWRPRDSGNTIYFGEGSWLTVV.

The chain combines TRBV5-8 with TRBJ2-3, with D possibly TRBD1 on 6 matching bases. The CDR3 contains 16 residues. Trimming took 1 base from V and 1 from J, leaving 13 bases between them. In germline, CDR1 is SGHTS, CDR2 YDEGEE. CDR3 sequence reads: CASSLWGEGGTDTQYF. For the CDR3, the DNA is TGTGCCAGCAGCTTGTGGGGCGAGGGGGGCACAGATACGCAGTATTTT.

The chain joins TRBV28 to TRBJ2-3, with TRBD2 matching 9 bases. Germline V gene lookup returns CDR1 MDHEN and CDR2 SYDVKM. The CDR3 loop spans 15 amino acids. The junction had 6 bases not matched to a gene; V was cut back by 4 bases and J by 4 bases. The CDR3 spells CASSSLAGAADTQYF. CDR3 coding DNA: TGTGCCAGCAGTTCTTTAGCGGGAGCTGCAGATACGCAGTATTTT.

V is TRBV11-2 and J is TRBJ2-2; TRBD2 matches 7 bases. The CDR3 covers 17 residues. V lost 5 bases, J lost 8 bases, and 17 bases stayed unmatched. Germline CDR1 and CDR2: SGHAT and FQNNGV. CDR3 in amino acids: CASSITPVIAGIGELFF. The CDR3 bases are TGTGCCAGCAGCATAACCCCGGTGATAGCGGGCATTGGGGAGCTGTTTTTT. Together with reference TRBV11-2 and TRBJ2-2, the CDR3 gives the full variable domain: EAGVAQSPRYKIIEKRQSVAFWCNPISGHATLYWYQQILGQGPKLLIQFQNNGVVDDSQLPKDRFSAERLKGVDSTLKIQPAKLEDSAVYLCASSITPVIAGIGELFFGEGSRLTVL.

The chain couples TRBV7-9 to TRBJ2-1; possible D gene TRBD1, 7 bases. The CDR3 runs 18 residues. Trimming left V 3 bases short and J 1 base short, with 19 bases between. Germline V CDR1 and CDR2: SEHNR, FQNEAQ (reference sequence). The chain's CDR3 is CASSFLPRGERSYNEQFF. In DNA form, the CDR3 reads TGTGCCAGCAGCTTCCTCCCCAGGGGGGAGAGGTCCTACAATGAGCAGTTCTTC. Filled out from reference TRBV7-9 and TRBJ2-1, the complete variable domain reads DTGVSQNPRHKITKRGQNVTFRCDPISEHNRLYWYRQTLGQGPEFLTYFQNEAQLEKSRLLSDRFSAERPKGSFSTLEIQRTEQGDSAMYLCASSFLPRGERSYNEQFFGPGTRLTVL.

The rearrangement uses TRBV5-4 and TRBJ2-7; TRBD1 matches at 9 bases. CDR1 and CDR2 from the germline V gene are SGHNT and YYREEE (reference sequence). This CDR3 comprises 15 residues. Trimming at V came to 3 bases and at J to 1 base, leaving 5 bases not matched to a gene. The CDR3 DNA is TGTGCCAGCAGCTCCCGACAGGGGGTTTCCTACGAGCAGTACTTC. The encoded protein is CASSSRQGVSYEQYF.

The chain carries TRBV2 and TRBJ2-2; TRBD1 aligns across 9 bases. V was pared by 10 bases and J by 4 bases, with 4 bases of the junction left unmatched. Germline CDR1 SNHLY, CDR2 FYNNEI. This CDR3 has 13 amino acids. CDR3 nucleotides: TGTGCCACCGGGACAGGGACCACCGGGGAGCTGTTTTTT. Its protein product is CATGTGTTGELFF.

The chain couples TRBV5-4 to TRBJ2-3; TRBD2 matches 12 bases. Unmatched junction bases numbered 7, after V lost 3 bases and J lost 5 bases. The germline V gene encodes CDR1 SGHNT and CDR2 YYREEE (reference sequence). This CDR3 region has 16 residues. The CDR3 bases are TGTGCCAGCAGCTCCCGACTAGCGGGAGAGATAGATACGCAGTATTTT. It codes for CASSSRLAGEIDTQYF.

This chain joins TRBV18 and TRBJ2-5, with 10 bases that match TRBD2. Germline assignment: CDR1 KGHSH and CDR2 LQKENI. The CDR3 sequence is 17 residues long. V lost 3 bases and J lost 1; bases outside the gene matches: 8. CDR3 protein: CASSPFLAGESQETQYF. For the CDR3, the DNA is TGTGCCAGCTCACCGTTCCTAGCGGGGGAATCCCAAGAGACCCAGTACTTC.

V gene TRBV10-2 combines with J gene TRBJ2-3; 9 bases agree with TRBD2. Germline-derived CDR1 and CDR2 are WSHSY and SAAADI. The trim removed 5 bases at V and 0 bases at J, leaving 6 bases unmatched. This CDR3 is 16 amino acids long. As DNA, the CDR3 is TGCGCCAGCAGTAGGGCTAGCGGGATCAGCACAGATACGCAGTATTTT. It is translated as CASSRASGISTDTQYF.

This chain links TRBV19 with TRBJ2-7, with D maybe TRBD1 (6 bases). V was clipped by 1 base and J by 2 bases, with 12 bases between them. CDR3 size: 15 residues. Germline V CDR1 and CDR2: LNHDA, SQIVND (reference sequence). CDR3 nucleotide sequence: TGTGCCAGTAGTATAGGAGGACAGTTCCCCTACGAGCAGTACTTC. Its protein product is CASSIGGQFPYEQYF.

This chain joins TRBV5-6 and TRBJ2-3; maybe TRBD2 (6 bases). V was clipped by 5 bases and J by 10 bases, with 17 bases between them. In germline, CDR1 is SGHDT, CDR2 YYEEEE. The CDR3 contains 13 residues. The CDR3 is CASSPKEGSSQYF. In DNA form, the CDR3 reads TGTGCCAGCAGTCCAAAGGAGGGGAGTTCGCAGTATTTT.

The V call is TRBV5-8, the J call TRBJ1-2; D call uncertain. Looked up from germline, CDR1 is SGHTS and CDR2 is YDEGEE. Trimming cost V 4 bases and J 8 bases, with 12 bases left between them. The CDR3 loop spans 12 amino acids. The CDR3 region is CASSPAGRGYTF. The CDR3 DNA is TGTGCCAGCAGCCCTGCCGGGAGAGGCTACACCTTC.

This clone was detected a few times. This rearrangement joins TRBV28 to TRBJ2-2; D remains unclear. Trimming took 7 bases from V and 2 from J, leaving 5 bases between them. CDR1 is MDHEN and CDR2 is SYDVKM in the germline V gene. There are 12 residues in the CDR3. CDR3: CASKLNTGELFF. The CDR3 bases are TGTGCCAGCAAGCTAAACACCGGGGAGCTGTTTTTT.

The chain carries TRBV20-1 and TRBJ2-7; D may be TRBD1 (6 bases). Trimming cost V 5 bases and J 4 bases, with 9 bases left between them. The V gene's germline CDR1 is DFQATT and CDR2 SNEGSKA (reference sequence). The CDR3 loop spans 11 amino acids. CDR3 DNA: TGCAGTGCTTCGACAGGATACGAGCAGTACTTC. Protein: CSASTGYEQYF.

The chain recombines TRBV28 with TRBJ1-1; a weak D match, TRBD1 (5 bases). Deletions cut 2 bases from V and 3 bases from J, with 10 bases between. The CDR3 extends over 14 amino acids. Germline V gene data show CDR1 as MDHEN and CDR2 as SYDVKM. Here the CDR3 DNA reads TGTGCCAGCAGTTTACCCGACAGTTACACTGAAGCTTTCTTT. Amino acids: CASSLPDSYTEAFF.

This clone was counted between two and nine times. The chain has TRBV25-1 and TRBJ2-7; 7 nucleotides agree with TRBD2. This CDR3 contains 13 residues. Trimming took 5 bases from V and 4 from J; bases not matched to a gene: 5. Germline-derived CDR1 and CDR2 are MGHDK and SYGVNS. CDR3 in DNA: TGTGCCAGCAGTCACCCCGGGGGGTACGAGCAGTACTTC. This sequence encodes CASSHPGGYEQYF.

The chain couples TRBV2 to TRBJ2-7; perhaps TRBD2 as D (6 bases). The CDR3 contains 15 residues. Germline CDR1 reads SNHLY; CDR2 reads FYNNEI. V lost 0 bases and J lost 1, with 10 bases in between. This CDR3 reads CASSEAFAGSYEQYF. The CDR3 nucleotides read TGTGCCAGCAGTGAAGCGTTTGCGGGGTCCTACGAGCAGTACTTC.

The chain recombines TRBV19 with TRBJ2-2, with TRBD1 identical over 7 bases. The CDR3 length is 14 residues. Per the germline V gene, CDR1 is LNHDA and CDR2 is SQIVND (reference sequence). V gave up 6 bases and J gave up 5 bases; unmatched junction bases: 6. CDR3 bases: TGTGCCAGTAGAGGACAGACAGGGACCGGGGAGCTGTTTTTT. It encodes CASRGQTGTGELFF.

The chain links TRBV18 to TRBJ1-2; D call uncertain. Germline CDR1 reads KGHSH; CDR2 reads LQKENI. The CDR3 length is 13 residues. Trimming shortened V by 5 bases and J by 0 bases, and 7 bases separated the two germline ends. CDR3 protein: CASSNGANYGYTF. DNA of the CDR3: TGTGCCAGCTCAAACGGGGCTAACTATGGCTACACCTTC.

The V and J genes are TRBV10-3 and TRBJ1-5; possible D gene TRBD1, 6 bases. This CDR3 is built from 14 residues. V shed 6 bases and J shed 3 bases, with 12 bases lying between them. Per the germline V gene, CDR1 is ENHRY and CDR2 is SYGVKD. As DNA, the CDR3 is TGTGCCATCAGAGCCGAGGGGGTCAATCAGCCCCAGCATTTT. Translated: CAIRAEGVNQPQHF.

This clone came up a few times. The CDR3 nucleotides read TGCAGCGTTGGGGGGTTACATACAGGGGAGGATGGCTACACCTTC. Residues: CSVGGLHTGEDGYTF. V and J are TRBV29-1 and TRBJ1-2; 7 bases are a match to TRBD1. V dropped 4 bases and J dropped 6; count of bases not matched to a gene: 14. Germline lookup yields CDR1 SQVTM and CDR2 ANQGSEA. The CDR3 sequence is 15 residues long. Together with reference TRBV29-1 and TRBJ1-2, the CDR3 gives the full variable domain: SAVISQKPSRDICQRGTSLTIQCQVDSQVTMMFWYRQQPGQSLTLIATANQGSEATYESGFVIDKFPISRPNLTFSTLTVSNMSPEDSSIYLCSVGGLHTGEDGYTFGSGTRLTVV.

The rearrangement joins TRBV5-1 to TRBJ1-6; D gene uncertain. Germline loops: CDR1 SGHRS, CDR2 YFSETQ. Trimming removed 0 bases from V and 12 bases from J, with 10 bases in between. The CDR3 loop spans 13 amino acids. CDR3 in amino acids: CASSLDASGPLHF. CDR3 DNA: TGCGCCAGCAGCTTGGATGCCAGTGGACCCCTCCACTTT.

This clone came up a few times. Other nucleotide sequences in the sample specify the same CDR3. The chain has TRBV6-5 and TRBJ1-1; 7 bases line up with TRBD1. Germline V CDR1 and CDR2: MNHEY, SVGAGI. CDR3 length equals 13 residues. V dropped 0 bases and J dropped 5; count of bases not matched to a gene: 0. CDR3 bases: TGTGCCAGCAGTTACTCGACAGGGACTGAAGCTTTCTTT. Translating gives CASSYSTGTEAFF.